This is a list of T cell receptor beta chains from one sample in a study of cytomegalovirus exposure and HLA in healthy donors. Using immunoSEQ multiplex PCR, the repertoire was profiled, and TCRdb retains in-frame clones only, with some absent. Of 110,000 to 150,000 clones listed, 73% are singletons. The sample consisted of PBMCs. The receptor source for this set is a human donor in good health. Both conserved end residues are part of each CDR3. Each record gives: V gene, J gene, D gene, clone size, CDR3 DNA, CDR3 protein. A D gene is named only where the DNA matches it firmly. Some rows mark clone size as missing; the rest say once, few, many or name a class of expanded clone.

v_gene: TRBV4-1; j_gene: TRBJ2-5; d_gene: -; abundance: -; CDR3nt: TGCGCCAGCAGCCTCCACAGGGCCGAGACCCAGTACTTC; CDR3aa: CASSLHRAETQYF
v_gene: TRBV6-1; j_gene: TRBJ1-1; d_gene: -; abundance: -; CDR3nt: TGTGCCAGCAGTGATATGGGGGGGTACACTGAAGCTTTCTTT; CDR3aa: CASSDMGGYTEAFF
v_gene: TRBV29-1; j_gene: TRBJ2-2; d_gene: -; abundance: -; CDR3nt: TGCAGCCTCCTGACTCCTAACACCGGGGAGCTGTTTTTT; CDR3aa: CSLLTPNTGELFF
v_gene: TRBV15; j_gene: TRBJ2-7; d_gene: TRBD1; abundance: -; CDR3nt: TGTGCCACCAGCAGAACGACAGGGGGCTACGAGCAGTACTTC; CDR3aa: CATSRTTGGYEQYF
v_gene: TRBV7-8; j_gene: TRBJ1-2; d_gene: -; abundance: few; CDR3nt: TGTGCCAGCAGCTTAGATCTCAACTATGGCTACACCTTC; CDR3aa: CASSLDLNYGYTF
v_gene: TRBV7-8; j_gene: TRBJ2-1; d_gene: TRBD2; abundance: once; CDR3nt: TGTGCCAGCAGCTTAGTTTCTAGCGGGGACTACAATGAGCAGTTCTTC; CDR3aa: CASSLVSSGDYNEQFF
v_gene: TRBV6-5; j_gene: TRBJ2-3; d_gene: TRBD2; abundance: -; CDR3nt: TGTGCCAGCAGGGCCTCTCCGCGGGGGACCGATACGCAGTATTTT; CDR3aa: CASRASPRGTDTQYF
v_gene: TRBV29-1; j_gene: TRBJ2-7; d_gene: -; abundance: -; CDR3nt: TGCAGCGTTGGTGAGACAGTCTACGAGCAGTACTTC; CDR3aa: CSVGETVYEQYF
v_gene: TRBV29-1; j_gene: TRBJ2-7; d_gene: -; abundance: many; CDR3nt: TGCAGCGGAATGCTAGAGTACGAGCAGTACTTC; CDR3aa: CSGMLEYEQYF
v_gene: TRBV28; j_gene: TRBJ2-5; d_gene: TRBD1; abundance: -; CDR3nt: TGTGCCAGCAGTTTACCTGCCGGGACAGGGGTGGAGACCCAGTACTTC; CDR3aa: CASSLPAGTGVETQYF
v_gene: TRBV2; j_gene: TRBJ2-2; d_gene: -; abundance: -; CDR3nt: TGTGCCAGCAGTAGGGGATTGGCCACCGGGGAGCTGTTTTTT; CDR3aa: CASSRGLATGELFF
v_gene: TRBV5-1; j_gene: TRBJ2-1; d_gene: TRBD2; abundance: -; CDR3nt: TGCGCCAGCAGCTTCCCCCCCGGGACTAGCGTATACAATGAGCAGTTCTTC; CDR3aa: CASSFPPGTSVYNEQFF
v_gene: TRBV5-4; j_gene: TRBJ2-5; d_gene: TRBD2; abundance: -; CDR3nt: TGTGCCAGCAGCTTGGGGGGGGGTGAGACCCAGTACTTC; CDR3aa: CASSLGGGETQYF